This TCR beta chain is drawn from a study of regulatory T cells in long-lasting Graves disease. In building TCR beta libraries, iRepertoire HTBI primers were used together with Arm-PCR of CDR3 regions. TCRdb re-analysed the multiplex PCR reads in MiXCR, keeping a single row per CDR3 protein. The table includes a few hundred thousand distinct CDR3 sequences, around 20% detected once. Germline V gene sequence: CDR1 LGHDT, CDR2 YNNKEL (reference sequence). Trimming cost V 3 bases and J 2 bases, with 11 bases left between them. The CDR3 is 16 residues long. As for time point: persistent/refractory GD, antithyroid drugs over 5 years with positive TRAb. From PBMCs, RNA was extracted and then used to make the TCR library.

The TCR originated in a female donor with Graves disease. The input for sequencing was peripheral blood mononuclear cells (PBMCs), taken when the disease was refractory, from a patient treated with antithyroid drugs. This sequence joins TRBV3-1 and TRBJ2-6, with a tentative D call TRBD2 (5 bases). DNA for the CDR3: TGTGCCAGCAGCCACCCACTCGGGACTGGGGCCAACGTCCTGACTTTC. Amino acid sequence: CASSHPLGTGANVLTF.